This TCR beta chain was sequenced during a study of cytomegalovirus exposure and HLA in healthy donors. Generated by immunoSEQ multiplex PCR, the TCRdb table keeps only in-frame clones and is missing some. This table has around 300,000 clones, 87% appearing once. Trimming cost V 3 bases and J 2 bases, with 11 bases left between them. The CDR3 contains 15 residues. The germline gives CDR1 MNHEY, CDR2 SVGAGI. Sequenced material: PBMCs. The sequence derives from a woman between 25 and 40 years old in good health and CMV-seropositive. The chain employs TRBV6-5 and TRBJ2-4, with D possibly matching TRBD1 (6 bases). The CDR3 sequence is CASSYTGLSKNIQYF. The DNA for the CDR3 is TGTGCCAGCAGTTATACAGGGCTCTCCAAAAACATTCAGTACTTC.